The subject of this entry is one TCR beta chain. The data were taken from a study of T cells in Graves' hyperthyroidism and ophthalmopathy. CDR1 SGDLS and CDR2 YYNGEE come from the germline V gene. The V end was cut by 0 bases, the J end by 4 bases, with 11 bases between. The CDR3 contains 15 residues. TCR beta CDR3 regions were amplified from RNA transcripts. HTBI primers were used for first-round RT-PCR of the TCR CDR3. TCRdb processed the multiplex PCR reads anew with MiXCR; each CDR3 protein has one entry. The sample lists around 540,000 distinct CDR3 sequences, about 16% occurring once. The chain recombines TRBV9 with TRBJ2-1, with a tentative D call TRBD1 (5 bases). This receptor was obtained from a woman aged 25 to 39 with Graves' ophthalmopathy. The sequencing sample was made of blood. This CDR3 is CASSVGGGEYNEQFF. In DNA, the CDR3 is TGTGCCAGCAGCGTAGGGGGCGGAGAGTACAATGAGCAGTTCTTC.